Following are 13 T cell receptor beta chains from one sample sequenced in a study of PD-L1 blockade in urothelial cancer. The time point here: pretreatment peripheral blood. The data were produced by immunoSEQ multiplex PCR, yet TCRdb's version contains in-frame clones alone and is incomplete. This table holds about 63,000 clones, 81% found once. Sequencing was performed on PBMCs, taken around atezolizumab (anti-PD-L1) treatment. The receptors shown here come from an older man with urothelial cancer.

V usage is TRBV10-3 and J usage is TRBJ1-5; 10 bases are a match to TRBD1. Trimming took 6 bases from V and 5 from J; bases not matched to a gene: 4. CDR1 and CDR2 from the germline V gene are ENHRY and SYGVKD. The CDR3 is made up of 14 amino acids. The CDR3 DNA is TGTGCCATCAGGGGACAGGGGATGGATCAGCCCCAGCATTTT. Translating it yields CAIRGQGMDQPQHF.

The rearrangement joins TRBV30 to TRBJ2-1, with D perhaps matching TRBD1 (5 bases). Trimming cost V 2 bases and J 12 bases, with 14 bases left between them. This CDR3 spans 12 amino acids. Germline values: CDR1 GTSNPN, CDR2 SVGIG (reference sequence). DNA for the CDR3: TGTGCCTGGAGTCGCCAGGGTTTCCGGCAGTTCTTC. This codes for CAWSRQGFRQFF.

The chain couples TRBV5-1 to TRBJ2-3; a weak D match, TRBD2 (6 bases). CDR1 is SGHRS and CDR2 is YFSETQ in the germline V gene. The V gene lost 4 bases and the J gene lost 6 bases, with 24 bases spanning the gap. This CDR3 contains 17 residues. The CDR3 sequence is CASSVTALASSKDTQYF. The CDR3 nucleotides are TGCGCCAGCAGCGTGACAGCCCTAGCGTCTTCAAAGGATACGCAGTATTTT.

The chain is built from TRBV6-1 and TRBJ2-7; 11 nucleotides line up with TRBD2. The length of the CDR3 is 13 residues. Looked up from germline, CDR1 is MNHNS and CDR2 is SASEGT. CDR3 protein: CDGGTSGSYEQYF. CDR3 DNA sequence: TGTGACGGTGGGACTAGCGGTTCTTACGAGCAGTACTTC.

This rearrangement joins TRBV5-1 to TRBJ2-1; D not resolved. V was cut by 2 bases and J by 9 bases, with 12 bases left in between. CDR3 length: 13 residues. Germline CDR1 SGHRS, CDR2 YFSETQ. This CDR3 reads CASSFGDKAEQFF. CDR3 bases: TGCGCCAGCAGCTTCGGCGACAAGGCTGAGCAGTTCTTC.

The chain combines TRBV6-5 with TRBJ2-3, with TRBD2 identical over 12 bases. J was trimmed by 5 bases and V by 6 bases; bases with no gene match: 6. The CDR3 sequence is 15 residues long. Germline assignment: CDR1 MNHEY and CDR2 SVGAGI. The CDR3 bases are TGTGCCAGCAGCCTAGCGGGAGGGCCGATAGATACGCAGTATTTT. It specifies CASSLAGGPIDTQYF.

This clone has just one count. V and J are TRBV29-1 and TRBJ1-6; TRBD1 agrees at 8 bases. This CDR3 comprises 15 residues. J gave up 0 bases and V 5 bases, and 3 bases lay outside the gene matches. The germline CDR1 and CDR2 sequences are SQVTM and ANQGSEA. The DNA of the CDR3 is TGCAGCGTTAGGACAGGGAGCTCCTATAATTCACCCCTCCACTTT. Protein sequence: CSVRTGSSYNSPLHF.

This chain uses TRBV5-4 with TRBJ1-1, with TRBD1 identical over 8 bases. The length of the CDR3 is 16 residues. Germline CDR1 is SGHNT and CDR2 is YYREEE (reference sequence). V was pared by 4 bases and J by 2 bases, with 10 bases of the junction left unmatched. DNA for the CDR3: TGTGCCAGCAGCCCGGGACAGGCGAACATCAACACTGAAGCTTTCTTT. Its protein product is CASSPGQANINTEAFF.

V and J are TRBV6-4 and TRBJ2-3; D gene ambiguous. Between the trimmed V and J ends, which lost 4 bases and 0 bases, there was a span of 5 bases. In germline, CDR1 is MRHNA, CDR2 SNTAGT. CDR3 length equals 13 residues. CDR3 residues: CASSAGSTDTQYF. The CDR3 DNA is TGTGCCAGCAGTGCGGGTAGCACAGATACGCAGTATTTT.

CDR3 DNA: TGCGCCAGCAGCTTGGGGACAGGGTCTAACTATGGCTACACCTTC. Amino acid sequence: CASSLGTGSNYGYTF. This chain connects TRBV5-1 to TRBJ1-2; 8 nucleotides agree with TRBD1. CDR3 length: 15 amino acids. With V trimmed by 0 bases and J by 0 bases, 1 base remained unmatched. Germline V CDR1 and CDR2: SGHRS, YFSETQ.

V and J are TRBV6-6 and TRBJ2-7; maybe TRBD1 (5 bases). In germline, CDR1 is MNHNY, CDR2 SVGAGI (reference sequence). The CDR3 totals 14 residues. Trimming removed 2 bases from V and 4 bases from J, with 12 bases in between. CDR3 bases: TGTGCCAGCAGTTACGGGGCATTCGGGTACGAGCAGTACTTC. It translates to CASSYGAFGYEQYF.

V usage is TRBV30 and J usage is TRBJ1-1, with a weak D call TRBD1 (6 bases). Trimming pared 4 bases from V and 4 bases from J, leaving 10 bases between. This CDR3 comprises 12 residues. The germline CDR1 and CDR2 sequences are GTSNPN and SVGIG (reference sequence). The CDR3 loop is CAWNRVATEAFF. The CDR3 DNA is TGTGCCTGGAACAGGGTGGCCACTGAAGCTTTCTTT.

The chain couples TRBV30 to TRBJ2-7, with 7 bases matching TRBD1. This CDR3 region has 13 residues. With V trimmed by 3 bases and J by 6 bases, 8 bases remained unmatched. Germline lookup yields CDR1 GTSNPN and CDR2 SVGIG (reference sequence). In DNA, the CDR3 is TGTGCCTGGAGGAGGGGGCGCCGGGGCGAGCAGTACTTC. Amino acid sequence: CAWRRGRRGEQYF.